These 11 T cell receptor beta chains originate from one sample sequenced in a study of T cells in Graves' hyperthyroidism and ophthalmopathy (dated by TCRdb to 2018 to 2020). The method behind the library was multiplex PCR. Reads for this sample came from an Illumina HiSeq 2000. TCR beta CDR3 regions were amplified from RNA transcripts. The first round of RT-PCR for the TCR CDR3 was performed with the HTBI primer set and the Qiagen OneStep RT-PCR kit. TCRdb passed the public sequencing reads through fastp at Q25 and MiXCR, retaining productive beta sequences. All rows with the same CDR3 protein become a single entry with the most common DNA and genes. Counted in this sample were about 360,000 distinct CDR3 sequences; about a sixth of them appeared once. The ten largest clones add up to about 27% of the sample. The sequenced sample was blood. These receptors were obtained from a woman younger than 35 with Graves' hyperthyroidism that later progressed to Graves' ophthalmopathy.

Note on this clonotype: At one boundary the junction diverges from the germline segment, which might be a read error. In nucleotides, the CDR3 is TGCGCCAGCAGCCGAGATGTAGATACGCAGTATTTT. Protein product: CASSRDVDTQYF. The chain carries TRBV3-1 and TRBJ2-3; D ambiguous. The length of the CDR3 is 12 residues. Germline assignment: CDR1 LGHDT and CDR2 YNNKEL (reference sequence).

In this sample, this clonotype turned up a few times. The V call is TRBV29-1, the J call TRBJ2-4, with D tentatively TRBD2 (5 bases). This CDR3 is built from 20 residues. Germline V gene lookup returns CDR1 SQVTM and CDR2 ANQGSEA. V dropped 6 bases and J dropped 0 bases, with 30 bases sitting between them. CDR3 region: CSVTCRVEADTDVAKNIQYF. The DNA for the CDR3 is TGCAGCGTCACGTGCCGGGTGGAGGCAGATACGGACGTAGCCAAAAACATTCAGTACTTC.

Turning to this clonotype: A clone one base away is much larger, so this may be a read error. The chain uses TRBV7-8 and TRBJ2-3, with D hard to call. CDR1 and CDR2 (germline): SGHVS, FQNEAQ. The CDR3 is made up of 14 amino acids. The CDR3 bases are TGTGCCAGCAGTTTAGACATATACACAGATACGCAGTATTTT. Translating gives CASSLDIYTDTQYF.

CDR3 in amino acids: CSASPGRGSYNEQFF. Here the CDR3 DNA reads TGCAGTGCTAGCCCTGGTCGAGGGTCCTACAATGAGCAGTTCTTC. The chain combines TRBV20-1 with TRBJ2-1; D possibly corresponds to TRBD2 (5 bases). V lost 3 bases to trimming and J lost 1 base, with 13 bases between them. The CDR3 contains 15 residues. Per germline, CDR1 DFQATT and CDR2 SNEGSKA (reference sequence).

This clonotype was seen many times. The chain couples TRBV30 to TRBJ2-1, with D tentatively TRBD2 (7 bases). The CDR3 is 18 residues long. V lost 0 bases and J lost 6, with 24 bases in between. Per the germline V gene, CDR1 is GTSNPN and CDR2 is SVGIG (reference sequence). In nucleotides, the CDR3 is TGTGCCTGGAGTGTACTCACCCGTTGGGGGAGGGGGGTCAATGAGCAGTTCTTC. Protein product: CAWSVLTRWGRGVNEQFF.

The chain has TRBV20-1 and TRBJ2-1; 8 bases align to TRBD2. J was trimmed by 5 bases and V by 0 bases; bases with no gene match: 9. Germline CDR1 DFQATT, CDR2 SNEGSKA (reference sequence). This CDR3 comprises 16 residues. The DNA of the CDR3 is TGCAGTGCTAGAGATCTAGCGGGCCACTACGACAATGAGCAGTTCTTC. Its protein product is CSARDLAGHYDNEQFF.

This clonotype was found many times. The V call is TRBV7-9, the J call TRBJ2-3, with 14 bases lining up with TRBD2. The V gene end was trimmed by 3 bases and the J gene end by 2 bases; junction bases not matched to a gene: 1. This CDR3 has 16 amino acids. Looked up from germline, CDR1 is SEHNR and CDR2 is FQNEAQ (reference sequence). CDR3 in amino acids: CASSLGLAGDTDTQYF. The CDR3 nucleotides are TGTGCCAGCAGCTTGGGACTAGCGGGAGACACAGATACGCAGTATTTT.

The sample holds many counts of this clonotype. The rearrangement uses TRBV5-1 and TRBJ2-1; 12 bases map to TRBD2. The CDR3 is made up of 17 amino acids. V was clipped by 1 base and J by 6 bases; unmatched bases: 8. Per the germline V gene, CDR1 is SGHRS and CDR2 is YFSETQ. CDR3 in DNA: TGCGCCAGCAGCTTGTCGTCTAGCGGGAGGGCTGGCAATGAGCAGTTCTTC. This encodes CASSLSSSGRAGNEQFF.

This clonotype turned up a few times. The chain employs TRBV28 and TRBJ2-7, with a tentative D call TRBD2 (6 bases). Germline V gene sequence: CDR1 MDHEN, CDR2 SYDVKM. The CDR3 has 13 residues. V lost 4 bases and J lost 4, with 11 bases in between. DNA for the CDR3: TGTGCCAGCAGTTGGGAGGAAACATACGAGCAGTACTTC. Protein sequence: CASSWEETYEQYF.

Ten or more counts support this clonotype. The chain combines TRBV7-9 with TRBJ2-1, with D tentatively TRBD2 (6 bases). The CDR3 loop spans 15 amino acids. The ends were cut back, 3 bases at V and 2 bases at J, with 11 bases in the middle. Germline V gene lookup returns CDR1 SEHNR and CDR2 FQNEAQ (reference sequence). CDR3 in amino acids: CASSFSGVPYNEQFF. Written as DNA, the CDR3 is TGTGCCAGCAGCTTTTCGGGAGTACCCTACAATGAGCAGTTCTTC. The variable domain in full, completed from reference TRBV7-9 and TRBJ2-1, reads DTGVSQNPRHKITKRGQNVTFRCDPISEHNRLYWYRQTLGQGPEFLTYFQNEAQLEKSRLLSDRFSAERPKGSFSTLEIQRTEQGDSAMYLCASSFSGVPYNEQFFGPGTRLTVL.

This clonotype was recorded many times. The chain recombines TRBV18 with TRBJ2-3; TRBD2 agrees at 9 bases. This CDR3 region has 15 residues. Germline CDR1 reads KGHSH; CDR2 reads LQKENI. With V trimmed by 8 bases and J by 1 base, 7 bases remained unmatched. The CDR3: CASATSGSGTDTQYF. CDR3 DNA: TGTGCCAGCGCCACTAGCGGGTCTGGCACAGATACGCAGTATTTT. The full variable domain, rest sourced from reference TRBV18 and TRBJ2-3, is NAGVMQNPRHLVRRRGQEARLRCSPMKGHSHVYWYRQLPEEGLKFMVYLQKENIIDESGMPKERFSAEFPKEGPSILRIQQVVRGDSAAYFCASATSGSGTDTQYFGPGTRLTVL.